The T cell receptor (beta chain) under discussion was sequenced for a study of OX40 agonist ivuxolimab in advanced cancers. With regard to the full study: Ivuxolimab, which targeted the costimulatory receptor OX40 (CD134), was an agonistic, fully human IgG2 monoclonal antibody. Intravenous ivuxolimab was administered to patients every 2 weeks at six dose levels: 0.01, 0.1, 0.3, 1.5, 3 and 10 mg/kg. Of the approximately 50 patients in dose escalation, about 20 had hepatocellular carcinoma, about 15 had melanoma, 9 had renal cell carcinoma and 9 had head and neck cancer. A male proportion of about 79% and a mean age of about 60 years, ranging from about 23 to 90, were recorded for the dose-escalation cohort. Patients were allowed to have had prior anti-PD-1, anti-PD-L1 or anti-CTLA-4 therapy, and around 37% of the dose-escalation patients had previously received checkpoint inhibitors. Partial responses were achieved by three dose-escalation patients, of whom one had hepatocellular carcinoma and two had cutaneous melanoma. The point of sequencing TCRbeta in the periphery was to test whether ivuxolimab changed TCR sequence diversity and drove clonal T-cell expansion. The paper reports the monotherapy dose-escalation portion (N ≈ 50 patients) of the phase I ivuxolimab trial.

General conclusions and limits of the study: After ivuxolimab, CD8+ T cells had more expanded clones than CD4+ T cells on average. Clonal expansion of both CD4+ and CD8+ blood T cells was observed from baseline to week 6 at doses 0.1 to 3.0 mg/kg. Partial responders in the 0.1-3.0 mg/kg groups had among the lowest normalized peripheral clonal expansion, especially among CD8+ T cells. Low levels of normalized T-cell clonal expansion were also seen in some patients who did not respond. Antigen specificity was not determined for the clonally expanded peripheral T cells.

Sequences SGDLS (CDR1) and YYNGEE (CDR2) are obtained from the germline V gene. The CDR3 holds 15 amino acids from the cysteine to the phenylalanine. The kept DNA is CDR3 alone, 45 bases in frame from the first base. V and J are trimmed by 5 bases and 0 bases, and the gene matches miss 7 bases of the junction. The trial excluded patients who had a history of autoimmune disease or who were on systemic immunosuppression. Peripheral blood for TCR sequencing was drawn from every dose cohort at baseline, at cycle 4 day 1 and at cycle 7 day 1. The samples were taken from a phase I, first-in-human, multicenter, open-label dose-escalation trial of ivuxolimab. Adults with locally advanced or metastatic melanoma, renal cell carcinoma, hepatocellular carcinoma or head and neck squamous cell carcinoma were enrolled in the trial. CD4+ and CD8+ T cells were sorted separately from peripheral blood before TCR sequencing.

In the case of this clone: The antigen it recognizes is unknown. No qualities accompany the bases; no much larger clone lies one base away.

Genomic DNA was extracted from sorted cells for sequencing of the TCRbeta CDR3 region. The immunoSEQ Assay was used for sequencing of TCRbeta CDR3 regions. TCRdb took over this immuneACCESS table, retaining in-frame rearrangements with V and J assigned. Such tables are incomplete; in checked studies, under half of the missing clones stem from an unresolved V gene, and the remainder is unexplained. Within this sample are approximately 79,000 clones, with more than 75% of them counted one time only. About 0.52% of the sample belongs to the ten largest clones. The clonotype comes from an adult with an advanced solid tumor such as melanoma, head and neck, liver or kidney cancer. The sample here was CD4+ or CD8+ T cells sorted from blood, taken in a trial of the OX40 agonist ivuxolimab. The V and J segments used are TRBV9 and TRBJ1-1, with 7 junctional bases fitting TRBD1. CDR3 protein: CASSRGQFMNTEAFF. The sequenced DNA is TGTGCCAGCAGTAGGGGACAGTTCATGAACACTGAAGCTTTCTTT.